Detailed here is one T cell receptor (beta chain). Its antigen is not identified. This sample is drawn from a study of cytomegalovirus exposure and HLA in healthy donors. Study-wide points: Later analysis suggested links between common viral pathogens and several top significant clusters. The study put 150 to 200 TCR beta chains on its list as cytomegalovirus-associated. A later analysis reportedly found that, within productive TCRs, an Asian-associated ancestry cluster had fewer N-insertions than the mean observed across the approximately 670 donors.

The PCR made use of 60 Vbeta and 13 Jbeta primers. Profiling relied on immunoSEQ multiplex PCR, and the TCRdb table lists in-frame clones only, not all of them. The sample includes 100,000 to 150,000 clones, around 80% of them seen just once. V gave up 4 bases and J gave up 0 bases; unmatched junction bases: 1. CDR1 is SGHVS and CDR2 is FQNEAQ in the germline V gene. CDR3 size: 15 residues. Sequencing was performed on PBMCs. The chain combines TRBV7-8 with TRBJ2-2, with TRBD1 identical over 8 bases. The source of this sequence is a female donor in good health and CMV-seronegative. CDR3 protein: CASSWDRSNTGELFF. In DNA, the CDR3 is TGTGCCAGCAGCTGGGACAGGTCGAACACCGGGGAGCTGTTTTTT.